A selection of T cell receptor beta chains follows, all from one sample in a study of cytomegalovirus exposure and HLA in healthy donors. The repertoire was sequenced with immunoSEQ multiplex PCR; TCRdb's copy has only in-frame clones and lacks some. The sample holds around 230,000 clones, 70% to 90% seen once. Sequencing was performed on PBMCs. Receptors were obtained from a girl aged 2 to 9 in good health and CMV-seronegative. The CDR3 runs from the conserved cysteine through the conserved F or W. Fields, in order: V gene, clone size, J gene, D gene, CDR3 DNA, CDR3 protein. A D gene is named only where the DNA matches it firmly. For some rows the clone size is stated as once, few or many, or as a class when expanded; others skip it.

v_gene: TRBV27
abundance: .
j_gene: TRBJ1-2
d_gene: .
CDR3nt: TGTGCCAGCAGTTTAAAGGACAAATTCGGCTACACCTTC
CDR3aa: CASSLKDKFGYTF

v_gene: TRBV7-8
abundance: few
j_gene: TRBJ1-1
d_gene: TRBD1
CDR3nt: TGTGCCAGCACCTGGGGGACAGGGGTTATGAACACTGAAGCTTTCTTT
CDR3aa: CASTWGTGVMNTEAFF

v_gene: TRBV5-4
abundance: .
j_gene: TRBJ1-2
d_gene: TRBD1
CDR3nt: TGTGCCAGCAGCTTTGACAGGGGAGATGGCTACACCTTC
CDR3aa: CASSFDRGDGYTF

v_gene: TRBV29-1
abundance: .
j_gene: TRBJ2-5
d_gene: TRBD2
CDR3nt: TGCAGCGTTGAAAGGGAGGGGTCCCCAGAGACCCAGTACTTC
CDR3aa: CSVEREGSPETQYF

v_gene: TRBV5-4
abundance: .
j_gene: TRBJ1-2
d_gene: TRBD1
CDR3nt: TGTGCCAGCAGCTTGGGAGACAGGGGCTATGGCTACACCTTC
CDR3aa: CASSLGDRGYGYTF

v_gene: TRBV2
abundance: .
j_gene: TRBJ1-2
d_gene: TRBD1
CDR3nt: TGTGCCAGCAGTGAGGCGACAGGGCACTATGGCTACACCTTC
CDR3aa: CASSEATGHYGYTF

v_gene: TRBV5-4
abundance: .
j_gene: TRBJ2-7
d_gene: .
CDR3nt: TGTGCCAGCAGCTTGGATAAGGTTGTGGGCGAGCAGTACTTC
CDR3aa: CASSLDKVVGEQYF

v_gene: TRBV5-1
abundance: .
j_gene: TRBJ2-1
d_gene: .
CDR3nt: TGCGCCAGCAGCTTGGCGGGGTTTTCCTACAATGAGCAGTTCTTC
CDR3aa: CASSLAGFSYNEQFF

v_gene: TRBV19
abundance: once
j_gene: TRBJ1-1
d_gene: .
CDR3nt: TGTGCCAGTAGTACGGGGTTTGTCACTGAAGCTTTCTTT
CDR3aa: CASSTGFVTEAFF

v_gene: TRBV27
abundance: .
j_gene: TRBJ2-4
d_gene: TRBD2
CDR3nt: TGTGCCAGCAGTCATAGGCGGGAGAGGGACAAAAACATTCAGTACTTC
CDR3aa: CASSHRRERDKNIQYF

v_gene: TRBV5-1
abundance: .
j_gene: TRBJ2-7
d_gene: TRBD2
CDR3nt: TGCGCCAGCAGCCAATGGGGCTCCGGACTAGCGGGAGGTAGTTCCTACGAGCAGTACTTC
CDR3aa: CASSQWGSGLAGGSSYEQYF

v_gene: TRBV27
abundance: .
j_gene: TRBJ1-2
d_gene: .
CDR3nt: TGTGCCAGCAGGGGGCTCACAGGCAAGAACTATGGCTACACCTTC
CDR3aa: CASRGLTGKNYGYTF

v_gene: TRBV2
abundance: few
j_gene: TRBJ2-5
d_gene: TRBD2
CDR3nt: TGTGCCAGCAGCCGAAGCTCTAGCGGGATGGAGACCCAGTACTTC
CDR3aa: CASSRSSSGMETQYF

v_gene: TRBV2
abundance: .
j_gene: TRBJ2-1
d_gene: TRBD2
CDR3nt: TGTGCCAGCAACCTCCCCGGGACTAGCTACAATGAGCAGTTCTTC
CDR3aa: CASNLPGTSYNEQFF

v_gene: TRBV29-1
abundance: .
j_gene: TRBJ2-2
d_gene: .
CDR3nt: TGCAGCGTTAAGGGGGGGGGAACGAACACCGGGGAGCTGTTTTTT
CDR3aa: CSVKGGGTNTGELFF

v_gene: TRBV6-4
abundance: few
j_gene: TRBJ2-1
d_gene: TRBD2
CDR3nt: TGTGCCAGCAGTAGGACTAGCCAGAACAATGAGCAGTTCTTC
CDR3aa: CASSRTSQNNEQFF

v_gene: TRBV11-2
abundance: .
j_gene: TRBJ2-7
d_gene: .
CDR3nt: TGTGCCAGCAGCTTACCCGGGAGAGCCTACGAGCAGTACTTC
CDR3aa: CASSLPGRAYEQYF

v_gene: TRBV9
abundance: .
j_gene: TRBJ1-2
d_gene: .
CDR3nt: TGTGCCAGCACCGAAAGGGGATGGGAAGACAACGACTATGGCTACACCTTC
CDR3aa: CASTERGWEDNDYGYTF

v_gene: TRBV18
abundance: .
j_gene: TRBJ1-1
d_gene: TRBD1
CDR3nt: TGTGCCAGCTCTTCAGACAGGGCTGAAGCTTTCTTT
CDR3aa: CASSSDRAEAFF

v_gene: TRBV4-1
abundance: .
j_gene: TRBJ1-5
d_gene: .
CDR3nt: TGCGCCAGCAGCCAAGGACGGGGGGGGCCTCTAAATCAGCCCCAGCATTTT
CDR3aa: CASSQGRGGPLNQPQHF

v_gene: TRBV27
abundance: .
j_gene: TRBJ1-1
d_gene: .
CDR3nt: TGTGCCAGCAGTTTATCAGGGGTGGGCACTGAAGCTTTCTTT
CDR3aa: CASSLSGVGTEAFF

v_gene: TRBV4-1
abundance: .
j_gene: TRBJ2-5
d_gene: TRBD1
CDR3nt: TGCGCCAGCAGCCAGGCCATTGGGACAGAAAAAGAGACCCAGTACTTC
CDR3aa: CASSQAIGTEKETQYF

v_gene: TRBV5-6
abundance: .
j_gene: TRBJ1-3
d_gene: .
CDR3nt: TGTGCCAGCAGCTTGGCCCCAGGGGCTGGAAACACCATATATTTT
CDR3aa: CASSLAPGAGNTIYF

v_gene: TRBV6-1
abundance: .
j_gene: TRBJ2-7
d_gene: .
CDR3nt: TGTGCCAGCAACCCGGGATACCTTTCCTACGAGCAGTACTTC
CDR3aa: CASNPGYLSYEQYF

v_gene: TRBV6-5
abundance: .
j_gene: TRBJ2-7
d_gene: .
CDR3nt: TGTGCCAGCAGTCTTATGACAGGACCCCCCTACGAGCAGTACTTC
CDR3aa: CASSLMTGPPYEQYF

v_gene: TRBV5-4
abundance: .
j_gene: TRBJ2-3
d_gene: TRBD2
CDR3nt: TGTGCCAGCAGCTTGAAAAGCCTAGCGGGAGAACTAGATACGCAGTATTTT
CDR3aa: CASSLKSLAGELDTQYF

v_gene: TRBV5-1
abundance: once
j_gene: TRBJ2-3
d_gene: TRBD2
CDR3nt: TGCGCCAGCAGCTTAGGAGCGGGGGATACGCAGTATTTT
CDR3aa: CASSLGAGDTQYF

v_gene: TRBV7-9
abundance: .
j_gene: TRBJ2-3
d_gene: .
CDR3nt: TGTGCCCCCCGGCGGCCCGGCACAGATACGCAGTATTTT
CDR3aa: CAPRRPGTDTQYF

v_gene: TRBV6-6
abundance: .
j_gene: TRBJ2-1
d_gene: TRBD2
CDR3nt: TGTGCCAGCAGTTCGGTAGCGGGAGGTGGGTACAATGAGCAGTTCTTC
CDR3aa: CASSSVAGGGYNEQFF

v_gene: TRBV7-9
abundance: once
j_gene: TRBJ1-1
d_gene: .
CDR3nt: TGTGCCAGCAGCTACCGACTGACCACTGAAGCTTTCTTT
CDR3aa: CASSYRLTTEAFF